This T cell receptor beta chain was sequenced during a study of TIL therapy for anti-PD-1-resistant metastatic lung cancer. Study-level background: Most patients had lung adenocarcinoma.

V lost 5 bases and J lost 0, with 8 bases in between. This CDR3 is built from 12 residues. The germline gives CDR1 SQVTM, CDR2 ANQGSEA. This was the immunoSEQ v3 assay. Sequencing depth was approximately 2 million read pairs for survey level, roughly 4.5-6.5 million for deep. Clones were read by immunoSEQ multiplex PCR, and TCRdb kept only the in-frame ones, dropping some. The table includes fewer than 30,000 clones, over 55% detected once. The time point is: pre-treatment sample, taken before nivolumab and TIL therapy. The tumor samples were excised metastases, mostly pleural nodules or supraclavicular lymph nodes.

The chain recombines TRBV29-1 with TRBJ2-7, with a tentative D call TRBD1 (6 bases). This sequence was found in a woman between 25 and 80 years old with non-small cell lung cancer. The input for sequencing was tumor tissue, taken at baseline. The CDR3 coding sequence is TGCAGCGTTAACAGGGACTCCTACGAGCAGTACTTC. Residues: CSVNRDSYEQYF.